This passage covers 21 T cell receptor beta chains from one sample sequenced in a study of blood T cell repertoires in COVID-19. TCRdb's table, derived via immunoSEQ multiplex PCR, lists solely in-frame clones and lacks some. The sample holds some 170,000 clones; 70% to 85% are singletons and the top ten take 13% to 15%. Sequencing input: PBMCs or T cells enriched from blood (not recorded which). The receptors shown here come from a man between 50 and 59 years old who had recovered from COVID-19.

The J gene is TRBJ2-7, the V gene TRBV6-5, with 9 nucleotides matching TRBD1. Unmatched junction bases numbered 9, after V lost 6 bases and J lost 6 bases. This CDR3 contains 14 residues. Looked up from germline, CDR1 is MNHEY and CDR2 is SVGAGI. The DNA of the CDR3 is TGTGCCAGCAGCCTTCCGGGACAGGGTAGCGAGCAGTACTTC. Translated: CASSLPGQGSEQYF.

The table lists this clone with a few counts. Compared with germline, one end of the junction differs, possibly owing to a read error. The chain employs TRBV7-7 and TRBJ2-7, with D perhaps TRBD2 (6 bases). The germline V gene has CDR1 SSHAT and CDR2 FNYEAQ (reference sequence). CDR3 size: 13 residues. CDR3 sequence reads: CASSWGVRGEQYF. The CDR3 DNA sequence: TGTGCTAGCAGCTGGGGGGTACGGGGCGAGCAGTACTTC.

This chain uses TRBV6-5 with TRBJ2-2; D is unclear. CDR1 and CDR2 (germline): MNHEY, SVGAGI. V was shortened by 8 bases and J by 1 base, with 8 bases between the two germline ends. The CDR3 is 13 residues long. CDR3 protein: CASVRQNTGELFF. The CDR3 nucleotides read TGTGCCAGCGTGCGACAGAACACCGGGGAGCTGTTTTTT.

The DNA of the CDR3 is TGTGCCAGCTCCGACAGCCAGAACACTGAAGCTTTCTTT. Encoded protein: CASSDSQNTEAFF. The chain has TRBV18 and TRBJ1-1; D possibly corresponds to TRBD1 (5 bases). This CDR3 spans 13 amino acids. Between the trimmed V and J ends, which lost 6 bases and 1 base, there was a span of 9 bases. CDR1 KGHSH and CDR2 LQKENI come from the germline V gene.

This clone was observed once. The chain couples TRBV10-3 to TRBJ1-2; 8 nucleotides match TRBD1. The germline gives CDR1 ENHRY, CDR2 SYGVKD. V shed 6 bases and J 4 bases; nucleotides not matched to a gene: 1. There are 12 residues in the CDR3. The CDR3: CAIRDRAYGYTF. The CDR3 region has the DNA TGTGCCATCAGGGACAGGGCCTATGGCTACACCTTC.

The V and J genes are TRBV30 and TRBJ1-5, with D perhaps TRBD1 (6 bases). Germline loops: CDR1 GTSNPN, CDR2 SVGIG (reference sequence). The CDR3 runs 13 residues. V was pared by 2 bases and J by 2 bases, with 7 bases between. The chain's CDR3 is CAWSRTGNQPQHF. The CDR3 coding sequence is TGTGCCTGGAGTCGGACAGGCAATCAGCCCCAGCATTTT.

The chain carries TRBV5-4 and TRBJ2-7; D ambiguous. Trimming pared 6 bases from V and 0 bases from J, leaving 4 bases between. CDR1 SGHNT and CDR2 YYREEE come from the germline V gene (reference sequence). This CDR3 region has 11 residues. CDR3 amino acids: CASTLSYEQYF. The DNA of the CDR3 is TGTGCCAGCACCCTCTCCTACGAGCAGTACTTC.

The chain couples TRBV6-5 to TRBJ1-1, with D uncertain. The V gene's germline CDR1 is MNHEY and CDR2 SVGAGI. V lost 4 bases, J lost 1 base, and 7 bases lay in between. The CDR3 sequence is 13 residues long. CDR3 in amino acids: CASSLEENTEAFF. The DNA of the CDR3 is TGTGCCAGCAGTTTGGAGGAGAACACTGAAGCTTTCTTT.

The chain employs TRBV10-3 and TRBJ2-5, with 11 bases matching TRBD2. Trimming removed 9 bases from V and 4 bases from J; junction bases left unmatched: 10. Germline values: CDR1 ENHRY, CDR2 SYGVKD. This CDR3 comprises 15 residues. The CDR3 sequence: CAISISGGAGETQYF. CDR3 in DNA: TGTGCCATTTCCATTAGCGGGGGGGCCGGAGAGACCCAGTACTTC.

V and J are TRBV7-9 and TRBJ2-1; perhaps TRBD2 as D (7 bases). Per germline, CDR1 SEHNR and CDR2 FQNEAQ (reference sequence). The CDR3 consists of 15 residues. V was trimmed by 3 bases and J by 8 bases, leaving 17 bases between them. DNA for the CDR3: TGTGCCAGCAGCTTCTCTGGGGGGGCCGGCGATGAGCAGTTCTTC. Amino acid sequence: CASSFSGGAGDEQFF.

CDR3 amino acids: CAWQTRFLAGPNEQFF. Written as DNA, the CDR3 is TGTGCCTGGCAAACGCGTTTTTTAGCGGGGCCCAATGAGCAGTTCTTC. This chain connects TRBV30 to TRBJ2-1, with TRBD2 identical over 8 bases. The CDR3 totals 16 residues. The germline V gene encodes CDR1 GTSNPN and CDR2 SVGIG (reference sequence). V dropped 5 bases and J dropped 6; count of bases not matched to a gene: 15.

This clone was found once. The genes are TRBV3-1 (or the pseudogene TRBV3-2) and TRBJ1-2, with D tentatively TRBD1 (6 bases). Trimming took off 3 bases at V and 7 bases at J, with 15 bases between the two ends. The CDR3 is 14 amino acids. Germline CDR1 is LGHDT and CDR2 is YNNKEL (reference sequence). The CDR3 DNA reads as TGTGCCAGCAGCCAGCCGCAGGGGTCTGCTGGCTACACCTTC. Amino acids: CASSQPQGSAGYTF.

The V gene is TRBV30, the J gene TRBJ1-5; weak D call: TRBD1 (6 bases). V was trimmed by 0 bases and J by 7 bases, leaving 19 bases between them. CDR1 GTSNPN and CDR2 SVGIG come from the germline V gene (reference sequence). The CDR3 totals 16 residues. In nucleotides, the CDR3 is TGTGCCTGGAGTGTACAGTCAGGGGTTAAAGGACAGCCCCAGCATTTT. It translates to CAWSVQSGVKGQPQHF.

This rearrangement joins TRBV5-1 to TRBJ1-1; 9 bases map to TRBD1. Germline V gene data show CDR1 as SGHRS and CDR2 as YFSETQ. This CDR3 is built from 16 residues. Losses at the gene ends were 0 bases for V and 1 base for J; bases not matched to a gene: 4. The CDR3, as DNA: TGCGCCAGCAGCTTGGGGACAGGGGAGGGGAACACTGAAGCTTTCTTT. Translation: CASSLGTGEGNTEAFF.

This clone was recorded only once. The chain links TRBV10-3 to TRBJ1-2; D is unclear. Germline V CDR1 and CDR2: ENHRY, SYGVKD. The CDR3 has 18 residues. The ends were cut back, 0 bases at V and 2 bases at J, with 19 bases in the middle. CDR3 sequence reads: CAISESSRGTVDNYGYTF. The CDR3 DNA reads as TGTGCCATCAGTGAGTCGTCTCGGGGAACCGTCGACAACTATGGCTACACCTTC.

J is TRBJ2-1 and V is TRBV6-5; the match to TRBD1 covers 10 bases. There are 15 residues in the CDR3. V was clipped by 6 bases and J by 7 bases; unmatched bases: 9. The V gene's germline CDR1 is MNHEY and CDR2 SVGAGI. In DNA form, the CDR3 reads TGTGCCAGCAGCCGGGGACAGGGGAATATGAATGAGCAGTTCTTC. Its protein is CASSRGQGNMNEQFF.

The count of this clone is one. This chain connects TRBV5-1 to TRBJ2-7; D might be TRBD1 (7 bases). CDR1 is SGHRS and CDR2 is YFSETQ in the germline V gene. CDR3 size: 13 residues. V shed 4 bases and J shed 3 bases, with 11 bases lying between them. The CDR3 region has the DNA TGCGCCAGCAGCGCGGGGACAGACTACGAGCAGTACTTC. As protein: CASSAGTDYEQYF.

The chain recombines TRBV5-1 with TRBJ2-5; tentative D call: TRBD1 (5 bases). The CDR3 covers 15 residues. Germline V gives CDR1 SGHRS, CDR2 YFSETQ. Trimming took off 0 bases at V and 5 bases at J, with 14 bases between the two ends. The CDR3 coding sequence is TGCGCCAGCAGCTTGGTTGGACACGGGCCGGAGACCCAGTACTTC. It specifies CASSLVGHGPETQYF.

V is TRBV19 and J is TRBJ1-2; 11 nucleotides align to TRBD1. V lost 5 bases and J lost 6; bases outside the gene matches: 5. The CDR3 consists of 14 residues. CDR1 LNHDA and CDR2 SQIVND come from the germline V gene (reference sequence). As DNA, the CDR3 is TGTGCCAGTAGTCTGCGGACAGGGGGCAATGGCTACACCTTC. It codes for CASSLRTGGNGYTF. The entire variable domain, with the rest obtained from reference TRBV19 and TRBJ1-2, is as follows: DGGITQSPKYLFRKEGQNVTLSCEQNLNHDAMYWYRQDPGQGLRLIYYSQIVNDFQKGDIAEGYSVSREKKESFPLTVTSAQKNPTAFYLCASSLRTGGNGYTFGSGTRLTVV.

The chain links TRBV28 to TRBJ2-7, with TRBD1 identical over 7 bases. The CDR3 consists of 15 residues. Germline V gene data show CDR1 as MDHEN and CDR2 as SYDVKM. V lost 5 bases to trimming and J lost 1 base; unmatched junction nucleotides: 8. The CDR3 region has the DNA TGTGCCAGCAGTCCGCACCAGGGGGTTTCCTACGAGCAGTACTTC. Amino acids: CASSPHQGVSYEQYF.

The V and J genes are TRBV2 and TRBJ1-6; D is possibly TRBD1 (5 bases). From germline, CDR1 is SNHLY and CDR2 FYNNEI. V shed 6 bases and J shed 10 bases, with 13 bases lying between them. This CDR3 has 13 residues. The CDR3 nucleotides are TGTGCCAGCAGGACGGGGGTAGCATCACCCCTCCACTTT. Translated, it gives CASRTGVASPLHF. Together with reference TRBV2 and TRBJ1-6, the CDR3 gives the full variable domain: EPEVTQTPSHQVTQMGQEVILRCVPISNHLYFYWYRQILGQKVEFLVSFYNNEISEKSEIFDDQFSVERPDGSNFTLKIRSTKLEDSAMYFCASRTGVASPLHFGNGTRLTVT.